This T cell receptor beta chain was recovered during a study of blood T cells in healthy people across ages. Notes on the study in general: Observed TCR beta diversity showed a strong correlation with the percentage of naive T cells as measured by flow cytometry. Since the PBMCs were unsorted, naive and antigen-experienced cells could not be conclusively compared. In long-lived donors, naive CD4+ cell counts and diversity exceeded those of aged donors.

The use of a sample-barcoded 5' primer and a J-beta primer mix characterized a second PCR of roughly 6 to 12 cycles. TCRdb independently ran MiXCR on the 5' RACE reads; one entry per CDR3 protein. The sample consists of fewer than 900,000 distinct CDR3 sequences, about 40% of them appearing once. Of note for this clonotype: Its cognate antigen is unknown.

The CDR3 is 15 residues long. Germline lookup yields CDR1 MDHEN and CDR2 SYDVKM. The receptor was isolated from a woman aged 55-69 years in good health. This chain connects TRBV28 to TRBJ2-4; weak D call: TRBD2 (5 bases). The DNA end favors TRBJ2-7, so the J call may be wrong. Specimen: blood. CDR3 in amino acids: CASSLGSGPTYEQYF. The CDR3 coding sequence is TGTGCCAGCAGTTTAGGCAGCGGACCTACCTACGAGCAGTACTTC.